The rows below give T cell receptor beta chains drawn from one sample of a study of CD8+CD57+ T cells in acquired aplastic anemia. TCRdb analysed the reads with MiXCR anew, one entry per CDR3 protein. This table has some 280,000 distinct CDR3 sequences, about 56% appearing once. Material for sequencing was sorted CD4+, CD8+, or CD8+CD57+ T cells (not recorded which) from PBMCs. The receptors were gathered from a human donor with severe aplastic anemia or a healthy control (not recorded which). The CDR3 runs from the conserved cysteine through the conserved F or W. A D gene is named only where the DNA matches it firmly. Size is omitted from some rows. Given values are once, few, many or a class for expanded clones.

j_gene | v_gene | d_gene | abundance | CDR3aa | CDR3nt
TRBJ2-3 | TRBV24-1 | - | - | CATSETLGTTDTQYF | TGTGCCACCAGTGAGACGCTAGGAACCACAGATACGCAGTATTTT
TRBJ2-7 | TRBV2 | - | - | CASSSPSVSYEQYF | TGTGCCAGCAGTTCCCCTAGCGTCTCCTACGAGCAGTACTTC
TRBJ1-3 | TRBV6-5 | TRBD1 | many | CASRDGQGGAGNTIYF | TGTGCCAGCAGGGACGGACAGGGTGGCGCTGGAAACACCATATATTTT
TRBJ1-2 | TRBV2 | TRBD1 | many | CASSVGTGYGYTF | TGTGCCAGCAGTGTCGGGACAGGATATGGCTACACCTTC
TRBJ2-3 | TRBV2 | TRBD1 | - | CASSGQGKGTDTQYF | TGTGCCAGCAGTGGACAGGGTAAAGGCACAGATACGCAGTATTTT
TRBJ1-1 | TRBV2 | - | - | CASSEPSGARTEAFF | TGTGCCAGCAGTGAACCATCAGGGGCTCGCACTGAAGCTTTCTTT
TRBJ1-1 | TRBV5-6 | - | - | CASSKMSVNTEAFF | TGTGCCAGCAGCAAAATGAGTGTTAACACTGAAGCTTTCTTT
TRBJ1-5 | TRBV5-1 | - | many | CASSLGGPAEPQHF | TGCGCCAGCAGCTTGGGCGGGCCGGCGGAGCCCCAGCATTTT
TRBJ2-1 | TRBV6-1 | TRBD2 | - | CAAALAGGALNEQFF | TGTGCCGCCGCCTTAGCGGGAGGTGCCCTCAATGAGCAGTTCTTC
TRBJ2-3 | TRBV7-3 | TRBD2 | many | CASSRGGADSDTQYF | TGTGCCAGCAGCCGCGGGGGGGCCGATTCTGATACGCAGTATTTT
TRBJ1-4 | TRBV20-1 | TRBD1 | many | CSAKQGAREKLFF | TGCAGTGCTAAACAGGGGGCTCGCGAAAAACTGTTTTTT
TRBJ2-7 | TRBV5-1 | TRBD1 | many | CASSLDRGLVGEQYF | TGCGCCAGCAGCTTGGACAGGGGGCTTGTCGGCGAGCAGTACTTC
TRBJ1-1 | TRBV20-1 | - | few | CSARRTEAFF | TGCAGTGCTAGAAGGACTGAAGCTTTCTTT
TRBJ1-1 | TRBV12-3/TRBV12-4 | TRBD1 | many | CASSFTGGGGTEAFF | TGTGCCAGCAGTTTTACAGGGGGCGGTGGCACTGAAGCTTTCTTT
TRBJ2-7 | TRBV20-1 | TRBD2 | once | CSAHIAGGAYEQYF | TGCAGTGCCCATATAGCGGGAGGGGCCTACGAGCAGTACTTC
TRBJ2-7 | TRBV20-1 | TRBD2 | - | CSAWSGRGETYEQYF | TGCAGTGCCTGGAGTGGACGGGGGGAGACCTACGAGCAGTACTTC
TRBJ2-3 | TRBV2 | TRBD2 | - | CATTQTSGGTDTQYF | TGTGCCACTACCCAGACTAGCGGGGGCACAGATACGCAGTATTTT
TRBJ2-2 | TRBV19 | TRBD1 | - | CASSWGQGAGGELFF | TGTGCCAGTAGTTGGGGACAGGGGGCCGGCGGGGAGCTGTTTTTT
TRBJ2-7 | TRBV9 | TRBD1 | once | CASSLALTGDAYDQYF | TGTGCCAGCAGCTTAGCGTTGACAGGGGATGCCTACGATCAGTACTTC
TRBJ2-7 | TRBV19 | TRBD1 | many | CASSTTGGAYEQYF | TGTGCCAGTAGTACCACAGGGGGCGCCTACGAGCAGTACTTC
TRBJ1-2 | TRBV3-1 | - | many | CASSDAKLRANYGYTF | TGTGCCAGCAGCGACGCGAAACTGAGAGCTAACTATGGCTACACCTTC
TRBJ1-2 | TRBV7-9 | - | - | CASSLGLAGGTYGYTF | TGTGCCAGCAGCTTGGGCTTGGCGGGGGGGACTTATGGCTACACCTTC
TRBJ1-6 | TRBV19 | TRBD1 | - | CASSMLGQGVVGNSPLHF | TGTGCCAGTAGTATGTTGGGACAGGGGGTCGTCGGGAATTCACCCCTCCACTTT
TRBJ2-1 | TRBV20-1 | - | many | CSAVTPQGGNNEQFF | TGCAGTGCGGTGACCCCACAGGGTGGGAACAATGAGCAGTTCTTC
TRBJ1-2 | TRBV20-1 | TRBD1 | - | CSAARDREYYGYTF | TGCAGTGCCGCACGGGACAGGGAGTACTATGGCTACACCTTC
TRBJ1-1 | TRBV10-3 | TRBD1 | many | CAISLGQGGSTEAFF | TGTGCCATCAGCCTCGGACAGGGGGGAAGCACTGAAGCTTTCTTT
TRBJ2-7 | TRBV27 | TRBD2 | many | CASSRGLLAREQYF | TGTGCCAGCAGCCGGGGACTATTAGCGAGGGAGCAGTACTTC
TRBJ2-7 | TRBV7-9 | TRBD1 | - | CASSFITDRGIDEQYF | TGTGCCAGCAGCTTTATCACGGACAGGGGCATCGACGAGCAGTACTTC
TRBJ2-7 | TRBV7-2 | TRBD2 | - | CASSQGLAVLSYEQYF | TGTGCCAGCAGCCAAGGACTAGCGGTCCTCTCCTACGAGCAGTACTTC
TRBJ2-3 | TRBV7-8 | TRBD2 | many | CASSPEESSGKDTQYF | TGTGCCAGCAGCCCAGAGGAGTCTAGCGGGAAAGATACGCAGTATTTT
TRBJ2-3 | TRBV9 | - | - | CASSVAGGVSTDTQYF | TGTGCCAGCAGCGTAGCTGGCGGGGTTAGCACAGATACGCAGTATTTT
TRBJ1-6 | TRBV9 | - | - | CASSSPSGGDSPLHF | TGTGCCAGCAGCTCGCCCAGCGGGGGAGATTCACCCCTCCACTTT
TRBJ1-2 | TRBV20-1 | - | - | CSASGFEGYTF | TGCAGTGCCTCAGGGTTCGAGGGCTACACCTTC
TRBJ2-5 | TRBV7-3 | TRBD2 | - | CASGLEAGGGETQYF | TGTGCCAGCGGACTAGAAGCGGGGGGAGGAGAGACCCAGTACTTC
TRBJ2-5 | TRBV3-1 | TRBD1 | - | CASSPGTGERETQYF | TGTGCCAGCAGCCCCGGGACAGGGGAGAGAGAGACCCAGTACTTC
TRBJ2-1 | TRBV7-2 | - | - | CASSFDTSEQFF | TGTGCCAGCAGCTTCGATACTAGTGAGCAGTTCTTC
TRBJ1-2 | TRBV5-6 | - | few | CASSLFHGEGYTF | TGTGCCAGCAGCTTATTTCACGGCGAGGGCTACACCTTC